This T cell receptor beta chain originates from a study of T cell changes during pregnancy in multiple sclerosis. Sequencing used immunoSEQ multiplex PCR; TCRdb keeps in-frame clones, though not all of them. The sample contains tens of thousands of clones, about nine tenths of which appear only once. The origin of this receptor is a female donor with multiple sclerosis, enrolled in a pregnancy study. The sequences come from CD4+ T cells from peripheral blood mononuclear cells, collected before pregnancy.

CDR3 sequence: CASSLGQGGGYTF. The CDR3 DNA follows: TGTGCCAGCAGCTTAGGGCAGGGCGGCGGCTACACCTTC. This chain links TRBV7-9 with TRBJ1-2; weak D call: TRBD1 (5 bases). Deletions cut 1 base from V and 8 bases from J, with 11 bases between. Germline assignment: CDR1 SEHNR and CDR2 FQNEAQ (reference sequence). CDR3 length equals 13 residues.